This TCR beta chain originates from a study of type 1 regulatory T cells. Study information: T-allo10 is a Tr1-enriched, alloantigen-specific CD4 T cell product made in vitro. Whole-study results and caveats: Compared with non-Tr1 cells, Tr1 cells showed a narrower TCR repertoire.

Deletions cut 11 bases from V and 4 bases from J, with 15 bases between. Germline V gives CDR1 MNHEY, CDR2 SMNVEV (reference sequence). The CDR3 covers 13 residues. As concerns this clonotype: What it binds is unknown.

TCRdb fed the reads into MiXCR, producing one record per CDR3 protein. The sample yields roughly 60,000 distinct CDR3 sequences, 60% to 80% seen once. The TCR was taken from a human donor in good health. The chain links TRBV27 to TRBJ1-5; D is perhaps TRBD1 (6 bases). Sequenced: cultured non-Tr1 T cells, either the whole culture or a sorted T cell fraction (not recorded which). The CDR3 DNA reads as TGTGCCTCCAAGGGCACAGGGAATCAGCCCCAGCATTTT. It translates to CASKGTGNQPQHF.